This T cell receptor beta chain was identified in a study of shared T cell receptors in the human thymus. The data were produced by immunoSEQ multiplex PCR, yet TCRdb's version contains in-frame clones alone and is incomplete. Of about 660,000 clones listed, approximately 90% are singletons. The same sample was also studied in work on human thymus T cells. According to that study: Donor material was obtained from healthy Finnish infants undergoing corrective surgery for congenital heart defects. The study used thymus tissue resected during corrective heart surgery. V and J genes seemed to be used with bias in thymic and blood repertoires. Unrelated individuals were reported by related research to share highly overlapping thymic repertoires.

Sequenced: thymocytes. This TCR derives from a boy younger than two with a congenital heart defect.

CDR3 amino acids: CASSQDLQPREGRTETQYF. DNA of the CDR3: TGCGCCAGCAGCCAAGATCTTCAGCCGCGGGAGGGCAGGACAGAGACCCAGTACTTC. The chain joins TRBV4-1 to TRBJ2-5; 9 bases are shared with TRBD2. CDR3 length: 19 amino acids. V lost 0 bases to trimming and J lost 4 bases; unmatched junction nucleotides: 15. Per germline, CDR1 MGHRA and CDR2 YSYEKL.